These 25 T cell receptor beta chains were all obtained from the same sample, sequenced in a study of cytomegalovirus exposure and HLA in healthy donors (dated by TCRdb to 2016 to 2017). The library was prepared using the immunoSEQ multiplex PCR assay. A mixture of 60 forward primers for TCR Vbeta segments and 13 reverse primers for TCR Jbeta segments was used in the multiplex PCR. This is the immuneACCESS table as TCRdb keeps it, with only in-frame sequences that have V and J called. A part of the clones is gone; compared with another copy, unresolved V genes explain less than half, and the rest is unexplained. The sample has about 90,000 clones on record, about 73% of them singletons. The ten largest clones take up 4.6% of the sample. Sequenced material: PBMCs. Receptor source: a woman aged 35 to 49 in good health and CMV-seropositive.

As to this clone: Germline is not matched at one junction end, which may reflect a read error. The V and J genes are TRBV7-9 and TRBJ1-2; 7 nucleotides line up with TRBD1. Germline CDR1 and CDR2: SEHNR and FQNEAQ (reference sequence). The CDR3 sequence is 12 residues long. CDR3 sequence reads: CSSSPTGDGYTF. The CDR3 nucleotides read TGTTCCAGCAGCCCTACAGGGGATGGCTACACCTTC.

The chain joins TRBV7-3 to TRBJ2-2, with D possibly being TRBD2 (5 bases). The CDR3 runs to 15 residues. Germline loops: CDR1 SGHTA, CDR2 FQGTGA. The V end was cut by 2 bases, the J end by 4 bases, with 11 bases between. This CDR3 reads CASSLHSAGTGELFF. The CDR3 nucleotides are TGTGCCAGCAGCTTACATTCGGCGGGCACCGGGGAGCTGTTTTTT.

This clone was found a few times. CDR3: CASRMAGGYEQYF. The CDR3 nucleotides are TGTGCCAGCAGAATGGCGGGAGGCTACGAGCAGTACTTC. This rearrangement joins TRBV6-6 to TRBJ2-7; 8 nucleotides match TRBD2. V was clipped by 6 bases and J by 3 bases; unmatched bases: 4. This CDR3 has 13 amino acids. The germline V gene has CDR1 MNHNY and CDR2 SVGAGI (reference sequence).

The chain carries TRBV19 and TRBJ1-1; no clear D. V was cut by 7 bases and J by 2 bases, with 11 bases left in between. Germline CDR1 reads LNHDA; CDR2 reads SQIVND (reference sequence). This CDR3 contains 13 residues. CDR3 region: CASTYGLNTEAFF. DNA of the CDR3: TGTGCCAGTACTTATGGGCTAAACACTGAAGCTTTCTTT.

A few counts support this clone. The rearrangement joins TRBV7-3 to TRBJ1-1; a possible D gene is TRBD1 (5 bases). The CDR3 is 14 residues long. V lost 3 bases to trimming and J lost 3 bases, with 11 bases between them. Germline V gives CDR1 SGHTA, CDR2 FQGTGA. This CDR3 reads CASSLLGGDTEAFF. For the CDR3, the DNA is TGTGCCAGCAGCTTGTTGGGGGGTGACACTGAAGCTTTCTTT.

A note on this clone: Other DNA sequences within the sample encode an identical CDR3. The rearrangement uses TRBV7-2 and TRBJ1-1; TRBD1 might be the D (5 bases). V lost 2 bases, J lost 1 base, and 5 bases lay in between. Germline CDR1 and CDR2: SGHTA and FQGNSA. This CDR3 region has 13 residues. CDR3 loop: CASSLTGNTEAFF. CDR3 nucleotides: TGTGCCAGCAGCTTAACAGGGAACACTGAAGCTTTCTTT.

The V gene is TRBV2, the J gene TRBJ2-1, with a possible D match to TRBD2 (6 bases). CDR3 length equals 12 residues. The V end lost 6 bases, the J end lost 10 bases, and 13 bases lay between the germline ends. CDR1 is SNHLY and CDR2 is FYNNEI in the germline V gene. CDR3 loop: CASRGLSWEQFF. The CDR3 coding sequence is TGTGCCAGCAGGGGACTGTCTTGGGAGCAGTTCTTC.

The genes are TRBV5-4 and TRBJ2-3, with 7 bases aligning to TRBD2. The CDR3 runs 14 residues. Germline V gene sequence: CDR1 SGHNT, CDR2 YYREEE (reference sequence). The V gene end was trimmed by 1 base and the J gene end by 4 bases; junction bases not matched to a gene: 3. The CDR3 spells CASSLWGRADTQYF. CDR3 sequence (DNA): TGTGCCAGCAGCTTGTGGGGGAGGGCAGATACGCAGTATTTT.

The J gene is TRBJ2-3, the V gene TRBV29-1, with a weak D call TRBD2 (6 bases). Germline V CDR1 and CDR2: SQVTM, ANQGSEA. This CDR3 is built from 15 residues. Trimming removed 3 bases at V and 4 bases at J, with 17 bases between. CDR3: CSVDQGLSVADTQYF. The DNA of the CDR3 is TGCAGCGTTGATCAGGGACTGTCGGTGGCAGATACGCAGTATTTT.

The gene calls are TRBV7-9 and TRBJ2-3; D is possibly TRBD2 (6 bases). The CDR3 consists of 14 residues. The germline V gene encodes CDR1 SEHNR and CDR2 FQNEAQ (reference sequence). V was trimmed by 5 bases and J by 5 bases, leaving 14 bases between them. CDR3 protein: CASSLVSGEDTQYF. The CDR3 DNA reads as TGTGCCAGCAGCCTAGTGTCGGGGGAAGATACGCAGTATTTT. Variable domain in full (rest from reference TRBV7-9 and TRBJ2-3): DTGVSQNPRHKITKRGQNVTFRCDPISEHNRLYWYRQTLGQGPEFLTYFQNEAQLEKSRLLSDRFSAERPKGSFSTLEIQRTEQGDSAMYLCASSLVSGEDTQYFGPGTRLTVL.

For this clone: An end of the junction does not agree with germline; a read error may underlie this. The chain carries TRBV6-5 and TRBJ1-3; D is unclear. Germline V CDR1 and CDR2: MNHEY, SVGAGI. CDR3 length: 14 residues. The CDR3 nucleotides read TGTGCCAGCACGAGATCAGGTTCTGGAAGCACCATATATTTT. This translates into CASTRSGSGSTIYF.

The chain links TRBV11-1 to TRBJ2-3; the match to TRBD1 covers 8 bases. Germline values: CDR1 SGHAT, CDR2 FQDESV (reference sequence). This CDR3 has 16 residues. The J segment lost 4 bases and the V segment lost 3 bases, leaving 9 bases of the junction unmatched. The CDR3 DNA follows: TGTGCCAGCAGCTTGAGGCAGGGGGCTTGGGCAGATACGCAGTATTTT. It codes for CASSLRQGAWADTQYF.

The V and J genes are TRBV6-9 and TRBJ2-7; 8 positions agree with TRBD2. The CDR3 consists of 15 residues. CDR1 MNHGY and CDR2 SVAAGI come from the germline V gene. Losses at the gene ends were 6 bases for V and 2 bases for J; bases not matched to a gene: 9. CDR3 DNA sequence: TGTGCCAGCAGGCCCAGCGGGAGTGCTCCCTACGAGCAGTACTTC. This translates into CASRPSGSAPYEQYF.

The chain employs TRBV5-5 and TRBJ2-7; 8 positions agree with TRBD1. Per the germline V gene, CDR1 is SGHKS and CDR2 is YYEKEE (reference sequence). The V and J ends lost 2 bases and 4 bases, in that order; junction bases with no gene match: 2. This CDR3 is 13 amino acids long. The CDR3 here is CASSFDRGYEQYF. The CDR3 nucleotides are TGTGCCAGCAGCTTCGACAGGGGTTACGAGCAGTACTTC.

The chain joins TRBV11-2 to TRBJ1-1, with D unclear. V was clipped by 5 bases and J by 3 bases, with 13 bases between them. The CDR3 runs 14 residues. Looked up from germline, CDR1 is SGHAT and CDR2 is FQNNGV. Here the CDR3 reads CASSPFGEDTEAFF. The CDR3 DNA sequence: TGTGCCAGCAGCCCCTTTGGAGAGGACACTGAAGCTTTCTTT. Based on the CDR3 plus reference TRBV11-2 and TRBJ1-1, the full variable domain is EAGVAQSPRYKIIEKRQSVAFWCNPISGHATLYWYQQILGQGPKLLIQFQNNGVVDDSQLPKDRFSAERLKGVDSTLKIQPAKLEDSAVYLCASSPFGEDTEAFFGQGTRLTVV.

The table lists this clone with a count of one. The chain employs TRBV4-1 and TRBJ2-3; TRBD2 might be the D (5 bases). The germline V gene encodes CDR1 MGHRA and CDR2 YSYEKL. The CDR3 covers 14 residues. Deletions cut 1 base from V and 6 bases from J, with 11 bases between. DNA for the CDR3: TGCGCCAGCAGCCAAGTCGACGGCGGGGATACGCAGTATTTT. It encodes CASSQVDGGDTQYF.

This rearrangement joins TRBV7-2 to TRBJ2-1; possibly TRBD2 for D (5 bases). CDR1 and CDR2 from the germline V gene are SGHTA and FQGNSA. This CDR3 has 15 amino acids. V lost 3 bases to trimming and J lost 1 base, with 10 bases between them. CDR3 protein: CASSFGSGSYNEQFF. CDR3 bases: TGTGCCAGCAGCTTTGGGAGTGGGTCCTACAATGAGCAGTTCTTC.

The chain employs TRBV10-3 and TRBJ1-2, with D perhaps TRBD1 (6 bases). CDR3 length: 15 amino acids. The germline CDR1 and CDR2 sequences are ENHRY and SYGVKD. Trimming shortened V by 3 bases and J by 4 bases, and 15 bases separated the two germline ends. This chain's CDR3 is CAISELQGSLYGYTF. The DNA of the CDR3 is TGTGCCATCAGTGAATTACAGGGATCGCTCTATGGCTACACCTTC.

This clone was counted a few times. The chain employs TRBV18 and TRBJ1-1; 8 bases match TRBD1. Per the germline V gene, CDR1 is KGHSH and CDR2 is LQKENI. This CDR3 is 12 amino acids long. After removal of 2 bases from V and 7 bases from J, the junction contained 0 bases not matched to a gene. In DNA form, the CDR3 reads TGTGCCAGCTCACCAGGGACAGGTGAAGCTTTCTTT. It encodes CASSPGTGEAFF.

The chain recombines TRBV7-9 with TRBJ2-7; TRBD1 matches 8 bases. Germline V lookup: CDR1 SEHNR, CDR2 FQNEAQ (reference sequence). The CDR3 extends over 15 amino acids. With 4 bases clipped from V and 0 bases from J, the junction kept 5 bases outside the gene matches. CDR3 sequence (DNA): TGTGCCAGCAGCTCAAGGGACAGGCACTCCTACGAGCAGTACTTC. Residues: CASSSRDRHSYEQYF.

The chain has TRBV5-1 and TRBJ1-4; tentatively, D is TRBD1 (6 bases). Germline CDR1 SGHRS, CDR2 YFSETQ. Trimming stripped 7 bases from V and 7 bases from J, with 17 bases between. The CDR3 runs 14 residues. Here the CDR3 reads CASGPGVVGEKLFF. The CDR3 nucleotides are TGCGCCAGCGGACCAGGGGTGGTTGGTGAAAAACTGTTTTTT.

The chain links TRBV7-8 to TRBJ2-4; 8 bases fit TRBD1. Germline values: CDR1 SGHVS, CDR2 FQNEAQ. Trimming cost V 1 base and J 6 bases; bases outside gene matches: 5. This CDR3 contains 15 residues. CDR3 DNA: TGTGCCAGCAGCTTAGGGGGACAGGAGGCAAACATTCAGTACTTC. Protein product: CASSLGGQEANIQYF.

The chain combines TRBV14 with TRBJ1-1, with 10 bases lining up with TRBD1. The CDR3 contains 16 residues. Looked up from germline, CDR1 is SGHDN and CDR2 is FVKESK. The V gene end was trimmed by 3 bases and the J gene end by 4 bases; junction bases not matched to a gene: 8. The CDR3 protein is CASSQVTGTGVTEAFF. Here the CDR3 DNA reads TGTGCCAGCAGCCAGGTAACCGGGACAGGGGTCACTGAAGCTTTCTTT.

The chain combines TRBV7-2 with TRBJ2-7, with D possibly matching TRBD2 (6 bases). V was clipped by 0 bases and J by 4 bases, with 10 bases between them. Germline loops: CDR1 SGHTA, CDR2 FQGNSA. This CDR3 has 14 residues. CDR3 sequence: CASSLAGGDYEQYF. CDR3 in DNA: TGTGCCAGCAGCTTAGCGGGAGGTGATTACGAGCAGTACTTC.

V and J are TRBV5-4 and TRBJ1-5, with 7 nucleotides matching TRBD1. The V gene's germline CDR1 is SGHNT and CDR2 YYREEE (reference sequence). The J segment lost 4 bases and the V segment lost 3 bases, leaving 7 bases of the junction unmatched. The CDR3 contains 15 residues. The chain's CDR3 is CASSSGTDRNQPQHF. The CDR3 region has the DNA TGTGCCAGCAGCTCAGGGACAGATAGGAATCAGCCCCAGCATTTT. Drawing the rest from reference TRBV5-4 and TRBJ1-5, the complete variable domain is ETGVTQSPTHLIKTRGQQVTLRCSSQSGHNTVSWYQQALGQGPQFIFQYYREEENGRGNFPPRFSGLQFPNYSSELNVNALELDDSALYLCASSSGTDRNQPQHFGDGTRLSIL.